This paragraph reports one T cell receptor (beta chain). The antigen is not known. Healthy bone marrow donors made up the donors. The sample belongs to a study of cytomegalovirus exposure and HLA in healthy donors. Germline CDR1 and CDR2: MGHDK and SYGVNS. The CDR3 has 18 residues. V lost 2 bases to trimming and J lost 2 bases; unmatched junction nucleotides: 7. The PCR made use of 60 Vbeta and 13 Jbeta primers. Generated by immunoSEQ multiplex PCR, the TCRdb table keeps only in-frame clones and is missing some. The sample includes 90,000 to 140,000 clones, less than 80% of them seen just once. Overall study results and limits: A previous analysis found most TCR beta V segments productive roughly 87% or roughly 30% of the time.

The TCR was taken from a young man in good health and CMV-seronegative. The genes are TRBV25-1 and TRBJ2-1; TRBD2 matches at 12 bases. Sequencing was performed on PBMCs. The CDR3 here is CASSELGLAGRTYNEQFF. The CDR3 nucleotides read TGTGCCAGCAGTGAACTAGGACTAGCGGGAAGGACCTACAATGAGCAGTTCTTC.